This T cell receptor (beta chain) was found in a study of cytomegalovirus exposure and HLA in healthy donors. As for the study in general: Assignment to the Caucasian-associated ancestry cluster applied to around 80% of the approximately 370 genotyped donors.

PCR used 60 Vbeta primers and 13 Jbeta primers. Profiled with immunoSEQ multiplex PCR; TCRdb holds only in-frame clones, not every one. The repertoire holds approximately 79,000 clones, 78% seen once, with roughly 1.5% in the top ten. This clone was detected a few times. Its matching antigen is unknown. Findings and limits, study-wide: Of the V segments, some could not be distinguished, including TRBV6-2 and TRBV6-3, and were excluded. TCR beta chain V- and J-gene trimming was linked, in a later analysis, to a missense variant in DCLRE1C. Sequencing artifact likely explains a cluster of highly shared sequence variants.

The CDR3 is 14 amino acids. The germline V gene has CDR1 SGHRS and CDR2 YFSETQ. The sequence came from a middle-aged man in good health and CMV-seronegative. The V gene is TRBV5-1, the J gene TRBJ2-2, with D maybe TRBD1 (6 bases). Sequences were obtained from PBMCs. CDR3 amino acids: CATTAGENTGELFF. DNA of the CDR3: TGCGCAACCACGGCAGGGGAAAACACCGGGGAGCTGTTTTTT.